A selection of T cell receptor beta chains follows, all from one sample in a study of blood T cell repertoires in COVID-19. Generated by immunoSEQ multiplex PCR, the TCRdb table keeps only in-frame clones and is missing some. The table records 300,000 to 350,000 clones, around 87% of them present only once. Sequencing used peripheral blood. The origin of the receptors is a woman aged 50 to 60 with COVID-19, enrolled during active disease. Each CDR3 is given with its conserved first and last residue. A D gene is named only where the DNA matches it firmly. Some rows mark clone size as missing; the rest say once, few, many or name a class of expanded clone.

d_call	clone_size	v_call	cdr3_length	j_call	cdr3_aa	cdr3_nt
TRBD1	-	TRBV6-2/TRBV6-3	14	TRBJ1-2	CASSLGREGAGYTF	TGTGCCAGCAGCCTCGGCCGGGAGGGGGCCGGCTACACCTTC
TRBD2	-	TRBV9	19	TRBJ2-3	CASSAGLAGLPLNTDTQYF	TGTGCCAGCAGCGCGGGACTAGCGGGTCTACCTTTAAACACAGATACGCAGTATTTT
-	-	TRBV30	16	TRBJ2-3	CAWSGSKVGGTDTQYF	TGTGCCTGGAGTGGGTCTAAGGTCGGGGGCACAGATACGCAGTATTTT
-	-	TRBV24-1	13	TRBJ2-5	CATSARYQETQYF	TGTGCCACCAGTGCGCGATACCAAGAGACCCAGTACTTC
-	-	TRBV19	14	TRBJ2-1	CASSSGTSYNEQFF	TGTGCCAGTAGTAGCGGGACCTCCTACAATGAGCAGTTCTTC
TRBD1	-	TRBV7-9	13	TRBJ1-2	CASSLDRGRGYTF	TGTGCCAGCAGCTTAGACAGGGGGCGAGGCTACACCTTC
-	-	TRBV9	15	TRBJ2-5	CASSVGTQGTETQYF	TGTGCCAGCAGCGTAGGAACGCAGGGGACCGAGACCCAGTACTTC
-	-	TRBV5-1	13	TRBJ2-7	CASSQFAGGEQYF	TGCGCCAGCAGCCAGTTTGCCGGGGGCGAGCAGTACTTC
TRBD2	-	TRBV3-1/TRBV3-2	16	TRBJ2-1	CASSAYSGSVYNEQFF	TGTGCCAGCAGCGCCTATAGCGGGAGCGTCTACAATGAGCAGTTCTTC
TRBD1	-	TRBV27	17	TRBJ1-2	CASSFDRQQGARGGYTF	TGTGCCAGCAGTTTCGACCGACAACAGGGGGCGCGTGGGGGCTACACCTTC
TRBD1	-	TRBV5-4	16	TRBJ2-7	CASSPGSPGQIYEQYF	TGTGCCAGCAGCCCCGGATCCCCGGGACAGATCTACGAGCAGTACTTC
TRBD2	-	TRBV6-2/TRBV6-3	15	TRBJ2-4	CASSQTGLGKNIQYF	TGTGCCAGCAGCCAAACGGGACTAGGGAAAAACATTCAGTACTTC
TRBD1	-	TRBV5-1	16	TRBJ2-2	CASSPRTGGIAGELFF	TGCGCCAGCAGCCCAAGGACAGGGGGCATCGCCGGGGAGCTGTTTTTT
TRBD1	once	TRBV5-1	15	TRBJ1-2	CASSLGQGVNYGYTF	TGCGCCAGCAGCTTGGGTCAGGGGGTCAACTATGGCTACACCTTC
-	-	TRBV6-5	14	TRBJ2-1	CASMNAGLASEQFF	TGTGCCAGCATGAATGCGGGCCTTGCGAGTGAGCAGTTCTTC
-	-	TRBV7-9	15	TRBJ1-4	CASSPLAGAGEKLFF	TGTGCCAGCAGTCCCCTAGCGGGGGCGGGTGAAAAACTGTTTTTT
-	once	TRBV19	16	TRBJ1-1	CASSPRRTRVSTEAFF	TGTGCCAGTAGTCCCCGACGGACACGTGTCAGCACTGAAGCTTTCTTT
-	-	TRBV30	14	TRBJ1-2	CAWSGQAKKEGYTF	TGTGCCTGGAGTGGACAGGCCAAAAAGGAGGGCTACACCTTC
-	-	TRBV18	13	TRBJ1-2	CASSPPGSYGYTF	TGTGCCAGCTCACCACCGGGGAGTTATGGCTACACCTTC
-	few	TRBV5-1	12	TRBJ2-7	CASSLASERQYF	TGCGCCAGCAGCTTGGCTAGTGAGCGACAGTACTTC
TRBD2	few	TRBV5-4	16	TRBJ2-2	CASSAGTSVNTGELFF	TGTGCCAGCAGCGCCGGGACTAGCGTCAACACCGGGGAGCTGTTTTTT
-	-	TRBV27	14	TRBJ1-1	CASSFAGAITEAFF	TGTGCCAGCAGTTTTGCAGGGGCTATCACTGAAGCTTTCTTT
TRBD2	-	TRBV6-2/TRBV6-3	15	TRBJ2-7	CASSYSGTSGRKQYF	TGTGCCAGCAGTTACAGCGGGACTAGCGGGAGAAAGCAGTACTTC
-	-	TRBV5-1	15	TRBJ1-5	CASSFDRPRNQPQHF	TGCGCCAGCAGCTTTGACAGACCTCGCAATCAGCCCCAGCATTTT
TRBD2	-	TRBV3-1/TRBV3-2	18	TRBJ2-3	CASSQELAGGRGNRAQYF	TGTGCCAGCAGCCAAGAACTGGCGGGAGGAAGGGGGAATCGGGCGCAGTATTTT
-	few	TRBV11-2	15	TRBJ2-7	CASSLGTLSYYEQYF	TGTGCCAGCAGCTTAGGTACCCTCTCCTACTACGAGCAGTACTTC
TRBD1	-	TRBV13	15	TRBJ2-1	CASSFGDRERGEQFF	TGTGCCAGCAGCTTCGGGGACAGGGAGAGGGGTGAGCAGTTCTTC
TRBD2	-	TRBV11-2	14	TRBJ2-3	CASSSRGVFDTQYF	TGTGCCAGCAGCTCCCGGGGGGTTTTTGATACGCAGTATTTT
TRBD2	few	TRBV6-2/TRBV6-3	15	TRBJ2-3	CASSYRLGTTYTQYF	TGTGCCAGCAGTTACCGATTGGGGACTACCTATACGCAGTATTTT
TRBD1	-	TRBV12-3/TRBV12-4	13	TRBJ1-5	CAGQGIRNQPQHF	TGTGCCGGACAGGGTATTCGCAATCAGCCCCAGCATTTT
-	-	TRBV18	13	TRBJ1-1	CASSPLVRAEAFF	TGTGCCAGCTCACCATTAGTACGGGCTGAAGCTTTCTTT
-	few	TRBV18	12	TRBJ1-1	CASSYRVTEAFF	TGTGCCAGCTCCTACAGGGTAACTGAAGCTTTCTTT
TRBD1	-	TRBV29-1	15	TRBJ2-3	CSGLGDSYGTDTQYF	TGCAGCGGACTTGGGGACAGCTACGGCACAGATACGCAGTATTTT
TRBD1	-	TRBV2	15	TRBJ2-2	CASRGTGSGTGELFF	TGTGCCAGCAGGGGGACAGGGTCGGGCACCGGGGAGCTGTTTTTT
-	-	TRBV6-1	15	TRBJ1-4	CASSEGTSLNEKLFF	TGTGCCAGCAGTGAAGGTACAAGTCTGAATGAAAAACTGTTTTTT
-	-	TRBV6-1	20	TRBJ1-3	CASSEWRGQPTRPSGNTIYF	TGTGCCAGCAGTGAATGGAGAGGACAGCCTACTCGTCCGTCTGGAAACACCATATATTTT
-	-	TRBV6-7	13	TRBJ2-7	CASSYLSGNEQYF	TGTGCCAGCAGTTACTTATCGGGGAACGAGCAGTACTTC
-	-	TRBV18	14	TRBJ2-7	CASSQGQKTYEQYF	TGTGCCAGCTCACAAGGACAGAAAACTTACGAGCAGTACTTC
-	-	TRBV5-6	16	TRBJ1-5	CASSKTGKLRNQPQHF	TGTGCCAGCAGTAAGACGGGGAAGCTAAGAAATCAGCCCCAGCATTTT
-	-	TRBV15	12	TRBJ1-1	CATSRRDGWAFF	TGTGCCACCAGCAGGAGGGATGGGTGGGCTTTCTTT
TRBD2	-	TRBV4-1	18	TRBJ2-3	CASSQTTRTSGRTDTQYF	TGCGCCAGCAGCCAAACAACCAGGACTAGCGGGAGAACAGATACGCAGTATTTT
TRBD1	once	TRBV7-9	18	TRBJ1-2	CASSLLGQGFVANYGYTF	TGTGCCAGCAGCTTACTGGGACAGGGATTTGTTGCAAACTATGGCTACACCTTC
-	-	TRBV19	18	TRBJ1-6	CASSSRTAMSSYNSPLHF	TGTGCCAGTAGTAGCCGGACAGCTATGAGCTCCTATAATTCACCCCTCCACTTT
TRBD2	-	TRBV27	17	TRBJ2-3	CASSPGTSGRGTDTQYF	TGTGCCAGCAGTCCCGGGACTAGCGGGAGAGGCACAGATACGCAGTATTTT
TRBD1	-	TRBV5-8	13	TRBJ2-7	CASRGQTLGEQYF	TGTGCCAGCAGGGGACAGACACTCGGCGAGCAGTACTTC
-	-	TRBV4-1	20	TRBJ1-2	CASSQVTRETVLADYYGYTF	TGCGCCAGCAGCCAAGTGACCCGTGAGACAGTTCTAGCGGACTACTATGGCTACACCTTC
-	-	TRBV7-9	14	TRBJ2-7	CASSLAGQIHEQYF	TGTGCCAGCAGCTTAGCAGGACAGATCCACGAGCAGTACTTC
-	-	TRBV19	15	TRBJ2-1	CASSRRASSYNEQFF	TGTGCCAGTAGTCGCAGGGCTAGCTCCTACAATGAGCAGTTCTTC
-	few	TRBV5-4	16	TRBJ1-1	CASSLGSLRVNTEAFF	TGTGCCAGCAGCTTGGGTAGCCTCCGGGTGAACACTGAAGCTTTCTTT
TRBD1	-	TRBV7-9	15	TRBJ1-2	CASSPNQGVIYGYTF	TGTGCCAGCAGCCCTAACCAGGGGGTCATCTATGGCTACACCTTC
-	once	TRBV2	15	TRBJ1-1	CASSEEALGVTEAFF	TGTGCCAGCAGTGAGGAGGCCCTCGGGGTCACTGAAGCTTTCTTT